Shown below are 21 T cell receptor beta chains from a single sample sequenced in a study of blood T cell repertoires in COVID-19. The assay was immunoSEQ multiplex PCR, and TCRdb's table has in-frame clones only and misses some. Counted here are around 140,000 clones, roughly 85% occurring once; the ten biggest clones make up over 2.5%. Sequencing was carried out using PBMCs or T cells enriched from blood (not recorded which). The receptors shown here come from a woman between 45 and 65 years old who had recovered from COVID-19.

The chain couples TRBV11-2 to TRBJ2-5, with 8 bases matching TRBD1. V lost 5 bases, J lost 0 bases, and 8 bases stayed unmatched. This CDR3 contains 16 residues. Germline loops: CDR1 SGHAT, CDR2 FQNNGV. The CDR3 bases are TGTGCCAGCAGCACCAGTAGACAGGGGAACCAAGAGACCCAGTACTTC. Translated: CASSTSRQGNQETQYF.

The chain carries TRBV10-3 and TRBJ2-2; maybe TRBD2 (6 bases). The CDR3 loop spans 14 amino acids. Germline CDR1 is ENHRY and CDR2 is SYGVKD. Trimming removed 10 bases from V and 4 bases from J, with 16 bases in between. CDR3 nucleotide sequence: TGTGCCACCGGGGCGGGGATGGGCACCGGGGAGCTGTTTTTT. Translation: CATGAGMGTGELFF.

The chain is built from TRBV7-2 and TRBJ2-2; TRBD2 aligns across 8 bases. The CDR3 extends over 15 amino acids. V was clipped by 4 bases and J by 4 bases; unmatched bases: 5. Germline CDR1 reads SGHTA; CDR2 reads FQGNSA. The CDR3 DNA sequence: TGTGCCAGCAGCTCCTTTCTAGCGGGCACCGGGGAGCTGTTTTTT. Translating it yields CASSSFLAGTGELFF. Filled out from reference TRBV7-2 and TRBJ2-2, the complete variable domain reads GAGVSQSPSNKVTEKGKDVELRCDPISGHTALYWYRQSLGQGLEFLIYFQGNSAPDKSGLPSDRFSAERTGGSVSTLTIQRTQQEDSAVYLCASSSFLAGTGELFFGEGSRLTVL.

This clone was seen a few times. The same CDR3 can be traced to other DNA sequences in this sample. V gene TRBV27 combines with J gene TRBJ2-7; TRBD2 is a possible D gene (6 bases). V dropped 5 bases and J dropped 6 bases, with 17 bases sitting between them. Germline loops: CDR1 MNHEY, CDR2 SMNVEV (reference sequence). CDR3 length: 14 amino acids. The CDR3: CASSPSGEVGEQYF. CDR3 bases: TGTGCCAGCAGTCCATCGGGGGAGGTAGGCGAGCAGTACTTC.

The gene calls are TRBV6-6 and TRBJ2-1; perhaps TRBD2 as D (5 bases). CDR3 length: 16 amino acids. The germline V and J ends were trimmed by 5 bases and 1 base, with 15 bases remaining between them. Germline assignment: CDR1 MNHNY and CDR2 SVGAGI (reference sequence). This CDR3 is CASSPAGEWSYNEQFF. The CDR3 DNA is TGTGCCAGCAGTCCTGCGGGTGAATGGTCCTACAATGAGCAGTTCTTC.

The chain couples TRBV6-5 to TRBJ1-1; D remains unclear. CDR3 length equals 15 residues. Trimming took 0 bases from V and 5 from J, leaving 13 bases between them. Germline assignment: CDR1 MNHEY and CDR2 SVGAGI. The CDR3 sequence: CASSYSEAVMTEAFF. CDR3 sequence (DNA): TGTGCCAGCAGTTACTCCGAGGCAGTAATGACTGAAGCTTTCTTT.

This chain links TRBV24-1 with TRBJ1-2, with 9 nucleotides matching TRBD1. Germline V lookup: CDR1 KGHDR, CDR2 SFDVKD. V dropped 5 bases and J dropped 5; count of bases not matched to a gene: 8. The CDR3 spans 15 residues. CDR3 in amino acids: CATSAWTGEFYGYTF. Here the CDR3 DNA reads TGTGCCACCAGTGCCTGGACAGGGGAATTTTATGGCTACACCTTC.

V and J are TRBV13 and TRBJ2-7; 9 bases align to TRBD2. Unmatched junction bases numbered 9, after V lost 5 bases and J lost 4 bases. The CDR3 totals 15 residues. Germline V gene lookup returns CDR1 PRHDT and CDR2 FYEKMQ (reference sequence). The CDR3: CASSQGLAGIYEQYF. As DNA, the CDR3 is TGTGCCAGCAGCCAGGGGCTAGCGGGGATATACGAGCAGTACTTC.

In this sample, this clone turned up once. The chain carries TRBV19 and TRBJ2-1; the match to TRBD2 covers 15 bases. The CDR3 contains 17 residues. The V segment lost 6 bases and the J segment 7 bases; nucleotides outside the gene matches: 10. The germline CDR1 and CDR2 sequences are LNHDA and SQIVND (reference sequence). CDR3 bases: TGTGCCAGTAGCGCCGGGACTAGCGGGAGGATGGGGAATGAGCAGTTCTTC. Translated: CASSAGTSGRMGNEQFF.

The V call is TRBV28, the J call TRBJ1-5; 10 nucleotides match TRBD1. Per germline, CDR1 MDHEN and CDR2 SYDVKM. V shed 2 bases, J shed 2 bases, and the junction held 3 bases outside the gene matches. This CDR3 comprises 16 residues. The CDR3 is CASSLTTGGRNQPQHF. The CDR3 DNA is TGTGCCAGCAGTTTAACGACAGGGGGCCGCAATCAGCCCCAGCATTTT.

This chain joins TRBV6-5 and TRBJ2-3; D gene uncertain. Germline CDR1 MNHEY, CDR2 SVGAGI. Trimming left V 5 bases short and J 5 bases short, with 8 bases between. There are 12 residues in the CDR3. CDR3 region: CASSPRLDTQYF. The CDR3 region has the DNA TGTGCCAGCAGTCCCCGTTTAGATACGCAGTATTTT.

The chain has TRBV19 and TRBJ2-6; TRBD1 might be the D (5 bases). The V end lost 1 base, the J end lost 0 bases, and 16 bases lay between the germline ends. From germline, CDR1 is LNHDA and CDR2 SQIVND (reference sequence). The CDR3 has 19 amino acids. CDR3: CASSIGRTGGPSGANVLTF. The CDR3 bases are TGTGCCAGTAGTATAGGTAGAACAGGTGGGCCCTCTGGGGCCAACGTCCTGACTTTC.

As for this clone: The junction and the germline gene differ at one end; a read error may be behind it. V usage is TRBV7-7 and J usage is TRBJ2-5, with 8 bases that match TRBD2. Per the germline V gene, CDR1 is SSHAT and CDR2 is FNYEAQ (reference sequence). The CDR3 spans 15 residues. The CDR3 sequence is CASSLLTSVRETQYF. For the CDR3, the DNA is TGTGCTAGCAGCTTGTTGACTAGCGTAAGAGAGACCCAGTACTTC.

This chain links TRBV7-9 with TRBJ2-1; 8 bases fit TRBD2. The CDR3 has 16 residues. V shed 5 bases, J shed 4 bases, and the junction held 10 bases outside the gene matches. The germline CDR1 and CDR2 sequences are SEHNR and FQNEAQ (reference sequence). CDR3 nucleotide sequence: TGTGCCAGCAGCCCAACCGAGGCGGGGGGTTACAATGAGCAGTTCTTC. As protein: CASSPTEAGGYNEQFF.

The chain is built from TRBV25-1 and TRBJ2-3; D is perhaps TRBD2 (5 bases). Germline values: CDR1 MGHDK, CDR2 SYGVNS. The V gene lost 3 bases and the J gene lost 2 bases, with 12 bases spanning the gap. The CDR3 spans 15 residues. In nucleotides, the CDR3 is TGTGCCAGCAGTGACCCTGAGGGATACACAGATACGCAGTATTTT. It specifies CASSDPEGYTDTQYF.

The CDR3 sequence is CASSPNRGGNSPLHF. The CDR3 coding sequence is TGTGCCAGTAGTCCTAATAGGGGGGGTAATTCACCCCTCCACTTT. J is TRBJ1-6 and V is TRBV19; D is perhaps TRBD1 (6 bases). This CDR3 region has 15 residues. Looked up from germline, CDR1 is LNHDA and CDR2 is SQIVND (reference sequence). V lost 5 bases, J lost 6 bases, and 14 bases lay in between.

CDR3 protein: CASSFRTSEGLHEQYF. In DNA form, the CDR3 reads TGTGCCAGCAGCTTCAGGACTAGTGAGGGACTCCACGAGCAGTACTTC. The V call is TRBV11-2, the J call TRBJ2-7, with TRBD2 identical over 7 bases. V shed 3 bases and J 5 bases; nucleotides not matched to a gene: 13. CDR3 length equals 16 residues. Germline values: CDR1 SGHAT, CDR2 FQNNGV.

The chain couples TRBV6-5 to TRBJ1-1, with D possibly TRBD1 on 6 matching bases. The CDR3 is made up of 13 amino acids. Germline CDR1 MNHEY, CDR2 SVGAGI. V lost 9 bases and J lost 7, with 18 bases in between. This CDR3 is CASGYRASGEAFF. The CDR3 DNA follows: TGTGCCAGTGGATACAGGGCTTCTGGTGAAGCTTTCTTT.

This chain connects TRBV19 to TRBJ2-2; 7 nucleotides line up with TRBD1. Trimming at V came to 3 bases and at J to 7 bases, leaving 11 bases not matched to a gene. Germline CDR1 LNHDA, CDR2 SQIVND (reference sequence). The CDR3 consists of 16 residues. The CDR3 reads CASSIRAPQGSGELFF. CDR3 bases: TGTGCCAGTAGTATCCGGGCCCCACAGGGGAGCGGGGAGCTGTTTTTT.

V is TRBV5-4 and J is TRBJ2-6, with 9 bases aligning to TRBD2. The germline V gene has CDR1 SGHNT and CDR2 YYREEE (reference sequence). The CDR3 length is 19 residues. V shed 0 bases, J shed 4 bases, and the junction held 11 bases outside the gene matches. The CDR3 protein is CASSLARGGGAFGANVLTF. CDR3 sequence (DNA): TGTGCCAGCAGCTTGGCCCGCGGCGGGGGGGCCTTCGGGGCCAACGTCCTGACTTTC.

The chain has TRBV6-5 and TRBJ1-6; tentative D call: TRBD1 (6 bases). Per the germline V gene, CDR1 is MNHEY and CDR2 is SVGAGI. The V end lost 6 bases, the J end lost 8 bases, and 14 bases lay between the germline ends. The CDR3 is 14 residues long. The CDR3 sequence: CASRGYRADSPLHF. The CDR3 nucleotides are TGTGCCAGCAGGGGGTACAGGGCGGATTCACCCCTCCACTTT.